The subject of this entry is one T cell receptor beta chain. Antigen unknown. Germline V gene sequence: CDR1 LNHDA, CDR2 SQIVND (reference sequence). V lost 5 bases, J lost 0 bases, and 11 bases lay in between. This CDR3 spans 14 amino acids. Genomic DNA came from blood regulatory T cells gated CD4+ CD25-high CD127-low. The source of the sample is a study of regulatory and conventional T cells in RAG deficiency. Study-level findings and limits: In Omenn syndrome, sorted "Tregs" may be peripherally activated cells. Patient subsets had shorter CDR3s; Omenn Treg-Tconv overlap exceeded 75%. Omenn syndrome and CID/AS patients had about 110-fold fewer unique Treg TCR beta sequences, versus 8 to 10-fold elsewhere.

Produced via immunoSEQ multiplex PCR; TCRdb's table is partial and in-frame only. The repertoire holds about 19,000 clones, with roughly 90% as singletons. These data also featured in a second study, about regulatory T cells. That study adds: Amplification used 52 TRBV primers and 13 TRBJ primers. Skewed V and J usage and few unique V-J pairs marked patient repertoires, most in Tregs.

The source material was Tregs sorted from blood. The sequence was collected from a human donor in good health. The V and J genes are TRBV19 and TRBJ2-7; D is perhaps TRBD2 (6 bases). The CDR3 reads CASSRAEGSYEQYF. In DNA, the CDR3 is TGTGCCAGTAGTCGCGCGGAGGGCTCCTACGAGCAGTACTTC.